These 17 T cell receptor beta chains were all obtained from the same sample, sequenced in a study of cytomegalovirus exposure and HLA in healthy donors. In the PCR, 60 Vbeta and 13 Jbeta primers were used. Using immunoSEQ multiplex PCR, the repertoire was profiled, and TCRdb retains in-frame clones only, with some absent. The sample includes 180,000 or so clones, around 75% of them seen just once. Sequencing was performed on PBMCs. The receptors originated from a female donor in good health and CMV-seronegative.

This chain joins TRBV6-5 and TRBJ2-7; 12 bases align to TRBD2. CDR1 is MNHEY, CDR2 SVGAGI, per germline. The V and J ends lost 2 bases and 7 bases, in that order; junction bases with no gene match: 9. The CDR3 sequence is 16 residues long. The CDR3 region has the DNA TGTGCCAGCAGTTACAGCCCTAGCGGGAGGGTGCTGGAGCAGTACTTC. It specifies CASSYSPSGRVLEQYF.

The chain links TRBV9 to TRBJ1-2; no clear D gene. Looked up from germline, CDR1 is SGDLS and CDR2 is YYNGEE. This CDR3 contains 15 residues. Trimming cost V 1 base and J 0 bases, with 10 bases left between them. CDR3 coding DNA: TGTGCCAGCAGCGTAATCCCCTTCTCTAACTATGGCTACACCTTC. It codes for CASSVIPFSNYGYTF.

The V gene is TRBV29-1, the J gene TRBJ1-4, with 7 positions matching TRBD1. This CDR3 is built from 12 residues. Germline V lookup: CDR1 SQVTM, CDR2 ANQGSEA. The V gene end was trimmed by 4 bases and the J gene end by 7 bases; junction bases not matched to a gene: 3. The CDR3 DNA follows: TGCAGCGTTGGACAGGGAAGTGAAAAACTGTTTTTT. Its translation is CSVGQGSEKLFF.

The chain links TRBV27 to TRBJ2-1; 10 nucleotides agree with TRBD2. After removal of 7 bases from V and 7 bases from J, the junction contained 13 bases not matched to a gene. Germline values: CDR1 MNHEY, CDR2 SMNVEV (reference sequence). The CDR3 has 16 residues. DNA of the CDR3: TGTGCCAGCAACGAGTTAGCGGGAGGCGGGAAAAATGAGCAGTTCTTC. This translates into CASNELAGGGKNEQFF.

A single count supports this clone. The CDR3 region has the DNA TGTGCCAGCAGCTTCCGGACTAGCGGGAGAGGGGGCTACAATGAGCAGTTCTTC. Protein: CASSFRTSGRGGYNEQFF. V gene TRBV9 combines with J gene TRBJ2-1; 13 bases align to TRBD2. This CDR3 spans 18 amino acids. With 4 bases clipped from V and 3 bases from J, the junction kept 10 bases outside the gene matches. Germline V gives CDR1 SGDLS, CDR2 YYNGEE.

The chain has TRBV19 and TRBJ1-1; perhaps TRBD1 as D (6 bases). The CDR3 is 15 residues long. Deletions cut 7 bases from V and 2 bases from J, with 17 bases between. CDR1 is LNHDA and CDR2 is SQIVND in the germline V gene (reference sequence). CDR3 in DNA: TGTGCCAGTATCAAACAGGGAAGGGCCAACACTGAAGCTTTCTTT. This codes for CASIKQGRANTEAFF.

This clone was observed a few times. V gene TRBV6-5 combines with J gene TRBJ2-5, with a possible D match to TRBD2 (5 bases). The germline V gene encodes CDR1 MNHEY and CDR2 SVGAGI. CDR3 length: 15 amino acids. V was pared by 1 base and J by 5 bases, with 14 bases between. CDR3 loop: CASSYWRTPGETQYF. Here the CDR3 DNA reads TGTGCCAGCAGTTACTGGCGCACCCCGGGGGAGACCCAGTACTTC.

The V and J genes are TRBV5-4 and TRBJ2-1; D is unclear. V was shortened by 0 bases and J by 5 bases, with 9 bases between the two germline ends. Germline values: CDR1 SGHNT, CDR2 YYREEE (reference sequence). There are 14 residues in the CDR3. For the CDR3, the DNA is TGTGCCAGCAGCTTGGCCATCCCCAACAATGAGCAGTTCTTC. Translation gives CASSLAIPNNEQFF. The full variable domain, rest sourced from reference TRBV5-4 and TRBJ2-1, is ETGVTQSPTHLIKTRGQQVTLRCSSQSGHNTVSWYQQALGQGPQFIFQYYREEENGRGNFPPRFSGLQFPNYSSELNVNALELDDSALYLCASSLAIPNNEQFFGPGTRLTVL.

This clone has a single count. The chain carries TRBV5-1 and TRBJ1-2, with D possibly matching TRBD1 (5 bases). Germline V lookup: CDR1 SGHRS, CDR2 YFSETQ. With 4 bases removed from V and 3 bases from J, the gap between germline ends came to 13 bases. This CDR3 region has 14 residues. The CDR3 DNA follows: TGCGCCAGCAGCCCGGGGGGGGGAGACTATGGCTACACCTTC. It specifies CASSPGGGDYGYTF.

There are a few counts of this clone. The chain carries TRBV5-1 and TRBJ2-5; 8 bases align to TRBD2. The V gene's germline CDR1 is SGHRS and CDR2 YFSETQ. The V segment lost 1 base and the J segment 4 bases; nucleotides outside the gene matches: 3. This CDR3 has 14 amino acids. The CDR3 DNA follows: TGCGCCAGCAGCTTGTCGGCGGGGGGAGAGACCCAGTACTTC. Protein sequence: CASSLSAGGETQYF.

This chain joins TRBV27 and TRBJ1-1; 7 bases match TRBD1. Germline values: CDR1 MNHEY, CDR2 SMNVEV (reference sequence). CDR3 length: 13 amino acids. The V segment lost 6 bases and the J segment 6 bases; nucleotides outside the gene matches: 7. The CDR3 DNA reads TGTGCCAGCAGGGAGACAGGGTTGGCTGAAGCTTTCTTT. Amino acids: CASRETGLAEAFF.

J is TRBJ2-7 and V is TRBV7-2, with D possibly matching TRBD1 (8 bases). Trimming shortened V by 5 bases and J by 0 bases, and 14 bases separated the two germline ends. The CDR3 is 15 residues long. CDR1 and CDR2 (germline): SGHTA, FQGNSA. CDR3 region: CASSPGGGSSYEQYF. The CDR3 nucleotides are TGTGCCAGCAGCCCAGGGGGCGGGAGCTCCTACGAGCAGTACTTC.

Written as DNA, the CDR3 is TGCGCCAGCAGCTTGGGGGTGGGAGGGCCTCCCGAGCAGTACTTC. Its protein product is CASSLGVGGPPEQYF. J is TRBJ2-7 and V is TRBV5-1; 7 nucleotides agree with TRBD2. The J segment lost 6 bases and the V segment lost 0 bases, leaving 9 bases of the junction unmatched. The germline V gene has CDR1 SGHRS and CDR2 YFSETQ. There are 15 residues in the CDR3.

This clone has at least ten counts. The chain joins TRBV28 to TRBJ1-1; 9 bases map to TRBD1. The V and J ends lost 6 bases and 4 bases, in that order; junction bases with no gene match: 9. The CDR3 totals 15 residues. CDR1 is MDHEN and CDR2 is SYDVKM in the germline V gene. The CDR3 loop reads CASRGTGPFGTEAFF. CDR3 sequence (DNA): TGTGCCAGCAGGGGGACAGGGCCCTTTGGCACTGAAGCTTTCTTT.

The J gene is TRBJ2-5, the V gene TRBV7-8, with TRBD2 identical over 14 bases. In germline, CDR1 is SGHVS, CDR2 FQNEAQ. V lost 2 bases and J lost 2; bases outside the gene matches: 7. This CDR3 has 18 amino acids. The CDR3 region has the DNA TGTGCCAGCAGCTTACCGGGACTAGCGGGAGTCCAACAAGAGACCCAGTACTTC. It yields the protein CASSLPGLAGVQQETQYF. Based on the CDR3 plus reference TRBV7-8 and TRBJ2-5, the full variable domain is GAGVSQSPRYKVAKRGQDVALRCDPISGHVSLFWYQQALGQGPEFLTYFQNEAQLDKSGLPSDRFFAERPEGSVSTLKIQRTQQEDSAVYLCASSLPGLAGVQQETQYFGPGTRLLVL.

The chain joins TRBV7-9 to TRBJ2-5, with 13 nucleotides matching TRBD2. Trimming took 5 bases from V and 5 from J; bases not matched to a gene: 5. This CDR3 comprises 15 residues. The germline V gene has CDR1 SEHNR and CDR2 FQNEAQ (reference sequence). The CDR3 DNA reads as TGTGCCAGCAGCGGGACTAGCGGGGCGGAGGAGACCCAGTACTTC. It is translated as CASSGTSGAEETQYF.

The rearrangement joins TRBV5-1 to TRBJ2-3, with 10 positions matching TRBD2. The CDR3 runs 16 residues. V dropped 0 bases and J dropped 1; count of bases not matched to a gene: 2. In germline, CDR1 is SGHRS, CDR2 YFSETQ. The CDR3 spells CASSLGGTSGTDTQYF. The CDR3 DNA follows: TGCGCCAGCAGCTTGGGGGGGACTAGCGGCACAGATACGCAGTATTTT.